These T cell receptor beta chains were read from a single sample in a study of T cells after posttransplantation cyclophosphamide. Only in-frame clones appear in the TCRdb table, and some are missing; sequencing was by immunoSEQ multiplex PCR. The data contain approximately 56,000 clones, 94% of them singletons. Sequenced material: PBMCs. These receptors originate from a woman aged 30 to 39 in good health and a related stem cell transplant donor. Both conserved end residues are part of each CDR3. A D gene is named only where the DNA matches it firmly. Size tells how often a clone was seen (once, few, many) or the class of an expanded clone, and some rows leave it out.

DNA	CDR3	J	D	size	V
TGTGCCAGCAAACCCCGGACAGGACAAACCGGGGAGCTGTTTTTT	CASKPRTGQTGELFF	TRBJ2-2	TRBD1	.	TRBV2
TGCGCCAGCAGCGCGCCACCGGGACTAGGAGCCGGGGAGCTGTTTTTT	CASSAPPGLGAGELFF	TRBJ2-2	TRBD2	.	TRBV5-1
TGCGCCAGCAGCCAAGCTGAGACCTACGAGCAGTACTTC	CASSQAETYEQYF	TRBJ2-7	.	.	TRBV4-3
TGTGCCAGCAGCCCGGACAGGGGGTCCTACGAGCAGTACTTC	CASSPDRGSYEQYF	TRBJ2-7	TRBD1	.	TRBV4-2
TGTGCCAGCAGTCCGGACCTCGGGCGCGGGGATGAAAAACTGTTTTTT	CASSPDLGRGDEKLFF	TRBJ1-4	.	once	TRBV27
TGCGCCAGCAGCCAAGATGGGCCAGGGGAATACTCTGGGGCCAACGTCCTGACTTTC	CASSQDGPGEYSGANVLTF	TRBJ2-6	.	.	TRBV4-1
TGTGCCAGCAGCTTCCCGGGAAGCGGAAACTACGAGCAGTACTTC	CASSFPGSGNYEQYF	TRBJ2-7	.	once	TRBV7-8
TGTGCCAGCAGCTTGGGACAGTCGGTCACCGGGGAGCTGTTTTTT	CASSLGQSVTGELFF	TRBJ2-2	.	.	TRBV5-4
TGCGCCAGCAGCCACCTGGGACAGGGTGAAAAACTGTTTTTT	CASSHLGQGEKLFF	TRBJ1-4	TRBD1	.	TRBV4-1
TGTGCCAGCAGCCAAGAAGCTATTGGCACAGTCGGGAACACTGAAGCTTTCTTT	CASSQEAIGTVGNTEAFF	TRBJ1-1	.	few	TRBV4-2
TGTGCCATCAGTCCAACGGCAGGGGCTGGGGAGCAGTACTTC	CAISPTAGAGEQYF	TRBJ2-7	.	.	TRBV10-3
TGCAGCGTTCGGGTGGGGGGGAAAGAGACCCAGTACTTC	CSVRVGGKETQYF	TRBJ2-5	TRBD2	.	TRBV29-1
TGTGCCAGCAGCCTCGACAGGTCACTAGTTGGGGGCTACACCTTC	CASSLDRSLVGGYTF	TRBJ1-2	.	.	TRBV7-8
TGTGCCAGTAGTATAGGTTTTAGAAGTAGCGCCGTAAAACTGTTTTTT	CASSIGFRSSAVKLFF	TRBJ1-4	.	.	TRBV19
TGTGCCAGCAGATTGCGGGGTAATGATGGCTACACCTTC	CASRLRGNDGYTF	TRBJ1-2	.	.	TRBV6-5
TGCGCCAGCAGCTTGGGAACAGGGGGAACCGGGGAGCTGTTTTTT	CASSLGTGGTGELFF	TRBJ2-2	TRBD1	.	TRBV5-1
TGTGCCAGCAGCCAACGGACGACAGGGCGCGGCTACACCTTC	CASSQRTTGRGYTF	TRBJ1-2	TRBD1	.	TRBV7-2
TGTGCCAGCAGGGACAGATTGAACACTGAAGCTTTCTTT	CASRDRLNTEAFF	TRBJ1-1	.	.	TRBV2
TGTGCCAGCAGCGGGTGGACTAGCGGGAGAACCGGGGAGCTGTTTTTT	CASSGWTSGRTGELFF	TRBJ2-2	TRBD2	.	TRBV7-2
TGTGCCAGCAGGAATCCTAGCGGGGGCCGAAGCGCCGGGGAGCTGTTTTTT	CASRNPSGGRSAGELFF	TRBJ2-2	TRBD2	.	TRBV5-4
TGCGCCAGCAGCTTGGACGGGATTAATTCACCCCTCCACTTT	CASSLDGINSPLHF	TRBJ1-6	.	.	TRBV5-1
TGTGCCAGCAGGCCGGGACAGGGGGCGCGTGGGGCCAACGTCCTGACTTTC	CASRPGQGARGANVLTF	TRBJ2-6	TRBD1	once	TRBV2
TGTGCCACCAGCAGAGATGCGACAGGGGGTTCACCCCTCCACTTT	CATSRDATGGSPLHF	TRBJ1-6	TRBD1	.	TRBV15
TGTGCCAGCAGCGTAGTCGGGGGGGACGCTTTCTTT	CASSVVGGDAFF	TRBJ1-1	.	once	TRBV9
TGTGCCAGCAGCTCCGCTAGCGGGGGGGCAGATACGCAGTATTTT	CASSSASGGADTQYF	TRBJ2-3	TRBD2	.	TRBV9
TGTGCCAGTATAGCGGGACACAGGAGCTCTGGAAACACCATATATTTT	CASIAGHRSSGNTIYF	TRBJ1-3	.	.	TRBV19
TGTGCCAGCAGTTCGGGGTCCGGGCCTGTAGAAAAACTGTTTTTT	CASSSGSGPVEKLFF	TRBJ1-4	.	.	TRBV28
TGCGCCAGCAGCCAAGTGCTGGCAGGGGTGATTGGCAATCAGCCCCAGCATTTT	CASSQVLAGVIGNQPQHF	TRBJ1-5	.	once	TRBV4-1